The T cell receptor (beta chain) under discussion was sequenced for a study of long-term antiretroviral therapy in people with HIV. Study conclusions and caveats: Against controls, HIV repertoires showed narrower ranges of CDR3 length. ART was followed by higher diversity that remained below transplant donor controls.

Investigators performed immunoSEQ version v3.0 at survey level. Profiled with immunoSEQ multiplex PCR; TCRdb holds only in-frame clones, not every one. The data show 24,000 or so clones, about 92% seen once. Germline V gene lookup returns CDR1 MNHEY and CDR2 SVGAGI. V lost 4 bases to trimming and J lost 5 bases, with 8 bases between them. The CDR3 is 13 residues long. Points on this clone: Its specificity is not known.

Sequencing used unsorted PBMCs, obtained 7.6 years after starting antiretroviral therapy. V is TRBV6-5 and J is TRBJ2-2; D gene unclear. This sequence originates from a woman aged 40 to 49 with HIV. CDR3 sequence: CASSSTETGELFF. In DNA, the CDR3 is TGTGCCAGCAGTTCTACAGAAACCGGGGAGCTGTTTTTT.